Listed here are 14 T cell receptor beta chains from one sample, sequenced in a study of breast tumors, draining lymph nodes, adjacent tissues. Breast cancer patients provided tissue from their axillary draining lymph nodes. Using its own MiXCR run on the multiplex PCR reads, TCRdb lists one record per CDR3 protein. The sample consists of a few hundred thousand distinct CDR3 sequences, less than 40% of them appearing once. Material for sequencing was axillary lymph node tissue. These receptors all come from a female donor with breast cancer. Some clones in this sample may be carry-over from other donors' samples.

This clonotype was found many times. The gene calls are TRBV20-1 and TRBJ2-3; the match to TRBD2 covers 13 bases. After removal of 6 bases from V and 2 bases from J, the junction contained 8 bases not matched to a gene. CDR1 is DFQATT, CDR2 SNEGSKA, per germline (reference sequence). The CDR3 sequence is 16 residues long. CDR3 DNA sequence: TGCAGTGCGAGCTCGGGACTAGCGGGGCACACAGATACGCAGTATTTT. It encodes CSASSGLAGHTDTQYF.

This rearrangement joins TRBV5-6 to TRBJ2-1, with 8 bases that match TRBD2. With 1 base clipped from V and 7 bases from J, the junction kept 10 bases outside the gene matches. Per the germline V gene, CDR1 is SGHDT and CDR2 is YYEEEE. The length of the CDR3 is 16 residues. The CDR3 region is CASSLWFGTSINEQFF. DNA for the CDR3: TGTGCCAGCAGCTTGTGGTTTGGGACTAGTATTAATGAGCAGTTCTTC.

This rearrangement joins TRBV3-1 to TRBJ2-3, with TRBD2 identical over 7 bases. The CDR3 totals 16 residues. With V trimmed by 1 base and J by 3 bases, 7 bases remained unmatched. Germline V CDR1 and CDR2: LGHDT, YNNKEL (reference sequence). CDR3 region: CASSQVSGGRTDTQYF. Written as DNA, the CDR3 is TGTGCCAGCAGCCAAGTTTCTGGCGGGAGAACAGATACGCAGTATTTT.

V gene TRBV12-3 or TRBV12-4 combines with J gene TRBJ2-5; TRBD2 matches at 12 bases. This CDR3 has 17 amino acids. The J segment lost 3 bases and the V segment lost 1 base, leaving 6 bases of the junction unmatched. CDR3 sequence (DNA): TGTGCCAGCAGTTTAGGGGGGGCTAGCGGGAGGGAAGAGACCCAGTACTTC. This encodes CASSLGGASGREETQYF.

This clonotype has at least ten counts. The J gene is TRBJ1-5, the V gene TRBV3-1, with D tentatively TRBD1 (5 bases). The V end was cut by 1 base, the J end by 0 bases, with 10 bases between. CDR3 length: 16 residues. The germline V gene has CDR1 LGHDT and CDR2 YNNKEL (reference sequence). The CDR3 DNA sequence: TGTGCCAGCAGCCAAGCGGGGGTCGGTAGCAATCAGCCCCAGCATTTT. It encodes CASSQAGVGSNQPQHF.

This clonotype turned up a few times. The chain joins TRBV11-2 to TRBJ1-5; D uncertain. Between the trimmed V and J ends, which lost 0 bases and 6 bases, there was a span of 6 bases. CDR3 size: 13 residues. The germline CDR1 and CDR2 sequences are SGHAT and FQNNGV. This CDR3 reads CASSLELTQPQHF. CDR3 nucleotides: TGTGCCAGCAGCTTAGAATTGACTCAGCCCCAGCATTTT.

This clonotype was observed many times. The chain combines TRBV5-1 with TRBJ2-7; D unresolved. The CDR3 contains 13 residues. Looked up from germline, CDR1 is SGHRS and CDR2 is YFSETQ. The V and J ends lost 5 bases and 1 base respectively, with 10 bases between them. The DNA of the CDR3 is TGCGCCAGCAGAACGACCGCATCCTACGAGCAGTACTTC. Protein product: CASRTTASYEQYF.

This clonotype was seen more than once but under ten times. V is TRBV9 and J is TRBJ2-5; perhaps TRBD1 as D (6 bases). V was shortened by 2 bases and J by 5 bases, with 13 bases between the two germline ends. Germline CDR1 reads SGDLS; CDR2 reads YYNGEE. The length of the CDR3 is 14 residues. CDR3 loop: CASSVRTGWETQYF. The CDR3 bases are TGTGCCAGCAGCGTTCGTACAGGGTGGGAGACCCAGTACTTC.

Worth noting for this clonotype: Mismatch with germline at one junction end may stem from a read error. The rearrangement links TRBV20-1 to TRBJ2-6; D is possibly TRBD1 (5 bases). The CDR3 length is 13 residues. From germline, CDR1 is DFQATT and CDR2 SNEGSKA (reference sequence). The CDR3 reads CSATQYGANVLTF. In nucleotides, the CDR3 is TGCAGTGCCACCCAGTATGGGGCTAACGTCCTGACTTTC.

V and J are TRBV5-6 and TRBJ2-5; 9 bases map to TRBD1. Germline CDR1 reads SGHDT; CDR2 reads YYEEEE. This CDR3 contains 16 residues. Losses at the gene ends were 0 bases for V and 5 bases for J; bases not matched to a gene: 8. CDR3 nucleotides: TGTGCCAGCAGCTTGGTGGGACAGGGATTGGGGGAGACCCAGTACTTC. It specifies CASSLVGQGLGETQYF.

The CDR3 region is CATGQGSYNEQFF. The CDR3 region has the DNA TGTGCCACTGGACAGGGGTCCTACAATGAGCAGTTCTTC. The chain combines TRBV10-3 with TRBJ2-1; TRBD1 agrees at 9 bases. Trimming removed 10 bases from V and 1 base from J; junction bases left unmatched: 2. The CDR3 length is 13 residues. Germline V gene data show CDR1 as ENHRY and CDR2 as SYGVKD.

This clonotype was picked up a small number of times. A much larger clone differs from this one at a single base, so this may be a read error. This chain uses TRBV20-1 with TRBJ2-7; 11 positions match TRBD2. V was clipped by 6 bases and J by 3 bases; unmatched bases: 13. Germline values: CDR1 DFQATT, CDR2 SNEGSKA (reference sequence). This CDR3 is 16 amino acids long. DNA of the CDR3: TGCAGTGCGCCTAACCCACTAGCGGGAGCATTCTACGAGCAGTACTTC. As protein: CSAPNPLAGAFYEQYF.

The table lists this clonotype with many counts. The J gene is TRBJ1-4, the V gene TRBV20-1, with D hard to call. The CDR3 contains 13 residues. CDR1 is DFQATT, CDR2 SNEGSKA, per germline (reference sequence). Between the trimmed V and J ends, which lost 1 base and 0 bases, there was a span of 3 bases. The CDR3 DNA reads TGCAGTGCTAGAGTCGCAACTAATGAAAAACTGTTTTTT. As protein: CSARVATNEKLFF.

J is TRBJ2-3 and V is TRBV10-1, with a possible D match to TRBD1 (6 bases). The CDR3 spans 15 residues. Germline V gene lookup returns CDR1 WNHNN and CDR2 SYGVQD (reference sequence). Between the trimmed V and J ends, which lost 4 bases and 6 bases, there was a span of 17 bases. CDR3 DNA: TGCGCCAGCAGTGGTCTCCCCGCAGGGGCCGATACGCAGTATTTT. This translates into CASSGLPAGADTQYF.